This is a list of T cell receptor beta chains from one sample in a study of shared clonotypes between healthy human individuals. Sequencing used immunoSEQ multiplex PCR; TCRdb keeps in-frame clones, though not all of them. The data contain some 2,100,000 clones, more than 85% of them seen just once; the ten biggest clones take up roughly 1.8%. Material: naive CD8+ T cells from PBMCs. The receptors were sampled from a man in his late teens or twenties in good health. Some clones in this sample may be carry-over from other donors' samples. The CDR3 runs from the conserved cysteine through the conserved F or W.

>TRBV2|TRBJ2-7
CAIVNRDNYEQYF
>TRBV7-9|TRBJ2-7
CASSSGTYEQYF
>TRBV4-1|TRBJ2-7
CASSPGQGSYEQYF
>TRBV28|TRBJ1-1
CASKQPMNTEAFF
>TRBV9|TRBJ2-1
CASSVEFDEQFF
>TRBV2|TRBJ2-1
CASSARGGSYNEQFF
>TRBV28|TRBJ2-4
CASSLEVPLAKNIQYF
>TRBV9|TRBJ2-1
CASSTTSPGTSDNEQFF
>TRBV5-6|TRBJ1-3
CASSEGRDTGNTIYF
>TRBV11-2|TRBJ1-2
CASSAWTYGYTF
>TRBV4-1|TRBJ1-5
CASSQVGTDYQPQHF
>TRBV11-2|TRBJ2-1
CASSLGPGTGANEQFF
>TRBV11-2|TRBJ2-3
CASSRTSGVSTDTQYF
>TRBV5-6|TRBJ1-5
CATSLGGQPQHF
>TRBV4-3|TRBJ2-4
CASSHSSGRASNIQYF
>TRBV5-8|TRBJ1-1
CASSLTANTEAFF
>TRBV4-2|TRBJ1-1
CASSQGRTGETEAFF
>TRBV5-4|TRBJ2-1
CASSLGGFTYNEQFF